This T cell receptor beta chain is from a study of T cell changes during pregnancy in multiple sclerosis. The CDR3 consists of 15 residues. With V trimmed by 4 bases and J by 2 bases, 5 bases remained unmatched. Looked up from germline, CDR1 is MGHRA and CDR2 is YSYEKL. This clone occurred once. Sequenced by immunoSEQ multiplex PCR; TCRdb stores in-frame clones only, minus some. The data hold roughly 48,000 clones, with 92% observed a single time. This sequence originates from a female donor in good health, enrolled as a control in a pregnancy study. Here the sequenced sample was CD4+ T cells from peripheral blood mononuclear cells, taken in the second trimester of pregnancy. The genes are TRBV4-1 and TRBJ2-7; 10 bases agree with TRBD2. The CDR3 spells CASSPILAGTYEQYF. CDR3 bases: TGCGCCAGCAGCCCCATACTAGCGGGAACCTACGAGCAGTACTTC.